One sample yielded the 5 T cell receptor beta chains listed below, sequenced in a study of cytomegalovirus exposure and HLA in healthy donors. Profiling relied on immunoSEQ multiplex PCR, and the TCRdb table lists in-frame clones only, not all of them. The table includes approximately 65,000 clones, 90% to 95% detected once. The sample comprised PBMCs. The receptor source for this set is a man between 18 and 35 years old in good health and CMV-seropositive.

The rearrangement joins TRBV10-2 to TRBJ1-2, with 8 bases fitting TRBD1. V was clipped by 8 bases and J by 0 bases; unmatched bases: 11. CDR1 is WSHSY, CDR2 SAAADI, per germline. The CDR3 contains 16 residues. CDR3 coding DNA: TGCGCCAGCCACTTCAGGGGGCTCCTAACTAACTATGGCTACACCTTC. Protein: CASHFRGLLTNYGYTF.

V and J are TRBV6-5 and TRBJ2-5; 11 bases are shared with TRBD2. Germline V gene lookup returns CDR1 MNHEY and CDR2 SVGAGI. The CDR3 has 16 amino acids. V trimming: 3 bases; J trimming: 4 bases; junction bases outside the gene matches: 7. The CDR3 spells CASSYLLAGDRETQYF. The CDR3 nucleotides are TGTGCCAGCAGTTATTTACTAGCGGGAGATAGAGAGACCCAGTACTTC.

The V call is TRBV5-4, the J call TRBJ2-3; 8 nucleotides match TRBD1. The CDR3 is 14 amino acids. The ends lost 4 bases at V and 7 bases at J; junction bases unmatched: 8. Germline V gene data show CDR1 as SGHNT and CDR2 as YYREEE (reference sequence). CDR3 bases: TGTGCCAGCAGCCGAGGGCAGGGGGCCTATACGCAGTATTTT. Residues: CASSRGQGAYTQYF.

This chain uses TRBV30 with TRBJ1-5; 10 bases agree with TRBD1. Germline CDR1 reads GTSNPN; CDR2 reads SVGIG (reference sequence). The CDR3 runs 15 residues. With 3 bases clipped from V and 6 bases from J, the junction kept 8 bases outside the gene matches. In DNA form, the CDR3 reads TGTGCCTGGAGCCTCGCGGGACAGGGGATTCAGCCCCAGCATTTT. The encoded protein is CAWSLAGQGIQPQHF. The whole variable domain, remainder taken from reference TRBV30 and TRBJ1-5, is SQTIHQWPATLVQPVGSPLSLECTVEGTSNPNLYWYRQAAGRGLQLLFYSVGIGQISSEVPQNLSASRPQDRQFILSSKKLLLSDSGFYLCAWSLAGQGIQPQHFGDGTRLSIL.

This chain uses TRBV15 with TRBJ1-2; D is perhaps TRBD1 (5 bases). CDR1 and CDR2 from the germline V gene are LNHNV and YYDKDF (reference sequence). This CDR3 is built from 15 residues. The V gene lost 6 bases and the J gene lost 1 base, with 15 bases spanning the gap. The DNA for the CDR3 is TGTGCCACCAGTTATGACAGCGGGGTTAACTATGGCTACACCTTC. Its translation: CATSYDSGVNYGYTF.